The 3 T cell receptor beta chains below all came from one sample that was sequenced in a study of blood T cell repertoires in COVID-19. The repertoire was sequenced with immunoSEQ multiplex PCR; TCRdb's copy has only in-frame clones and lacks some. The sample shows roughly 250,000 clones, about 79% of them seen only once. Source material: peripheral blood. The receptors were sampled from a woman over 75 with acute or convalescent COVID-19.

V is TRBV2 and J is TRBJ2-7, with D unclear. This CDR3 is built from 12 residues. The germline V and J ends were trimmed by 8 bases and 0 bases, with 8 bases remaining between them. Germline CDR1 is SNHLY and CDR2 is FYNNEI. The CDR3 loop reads CASRTDSYEQYF. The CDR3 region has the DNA TGTGCCAGCCGTACAGACTCCTACGAGCAGTACTTC.

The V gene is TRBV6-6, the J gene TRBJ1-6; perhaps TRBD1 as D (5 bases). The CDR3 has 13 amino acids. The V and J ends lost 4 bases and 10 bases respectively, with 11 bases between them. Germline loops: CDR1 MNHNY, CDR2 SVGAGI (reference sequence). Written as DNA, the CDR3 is TGTGCCAGCAGTTCGACAGTGGAGTCACCCCTCCACTTT. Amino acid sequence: CASSSTVESPLHF.

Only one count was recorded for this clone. The CDR3 DNA follows: TGCGCCAGCAGCCAAGATAACAGGTCGGATCAGCCCCAGCATTTT. It encodes CASSQDNRSDQPQHF. This chain connects TRBV4-1 to TRBJ1-5; tentatively, D is TRBD1 (5 bases). Trimming removed 0 bases at V and 5 bases at J, with 11 bases between. The CDR3 spans 15 residues. The germline V gene encodes CDR1 MGHRA and CDR2 YSYEKL.